This TCR beta chain was found in a study of shared clonotypes between healthy human individuals. Background on the study: Donors had three CD4 naive, three CD4 memory, two CD8 naive and one CD8 memory plate apiece. General study points: Limited genetic and exposure-history diversity came from having few donors. Investigators collected only blood, and repertoires in tissues likely differ.

Details on this clone: The antigen is undetermined.

Germline lookup yields CDR1 MNHEY and CDR2 SMNVEV (reference sequence). The CDR3 spans 15 residues. V lost 2 bases and J lost 4, with 11 bases in between. Data came from immunoSEQ multiplex PCR; TCRdb stores just in-frame clones and leaves some out. The sample holds over 2 million clones, around 90% seen once. Adult Caucasians living in Nashville, Tennessee made up all of the donors. The chain recombines TRBV27 with TRBJ2-2; D perhaps matches TRBD2 (5 bases). The sample was naive CD4+ T cells from PBMCs. As for subset: CD45RA+ positively selected. This TCR was recovered from a man between 18 and 35 years old in good health. Some clones in this sample may be carry-over from other donors' samples. The CDR3: CASSLNGRITGELFF. Here the CDR3 DNA reads TGTGCCAGCAGTTTAAATGGGAGAATCACCGGGGAGCTGTTTTTT.